The sequence of this T cell receptor beta chain was determined in a study of Graves' ophthalmopathy and Graves' hyperthyroidism. The germline V gene encodes CDR1 SNHLY and CDR2 FYNNEI. V dropped 8 bases and J dropped 2 bases, with 16 bases sitting between them. This CDR3 region has 14 residues. As the template, RNA transcripts were used to amplify TCR beta CDR3 regions. RT-PCR was first run with HTBI primers, then multiplex PCR in a second round. One entry per CDR3 protein, called by TCRdb with MiXCR from the multiplex PCR reads. The sample lists around 600,000 distinct CDR3 sequences, about 38% occurring once.

This TCR was sampled from an adult man with Graves' ophthalmopathy. Sequenced input: peripheral blood. This chain connects TRBV2 to TRBJ2-7, with no clear D. CDR3 nucleotides: TGTGCCAGCTCCCCTAACAGAGAAGCCTACGAGCAGTACTTC. Translation gives CASSPNREAYEQYF.